This T cell receptor beta chain stems from a study of blood T cell repertoires in COVID-19. Study-level background: COVID-19 samples, acute and convalescent, were from the United States, Italy and Spain. The analysed material was cDNA or gDNA that came from T cells, B-cell-depleted T cells, or PBMCs.

Per the authors' pipeline: Nucleated cell number was recorded as an estimate derived from reference gene primer amplification. TCRdb keeps only in-frame clones here, not all; method: immunoSEQ multiplex PCR. D and trimming were read from the DNA, whereas the V and J calls and clone size are those reported in that table. The table lists 130,000 to 150,000 clones, around 90% of them singletons. Trimming cost V 6 bases and J 1 base, with 7 bases left between them. This CDR3 spans 13 amino acids. Germline V gene sequence: CDR1 SNHLY, CDR2 FYNNEI. This rearrangement joins TRBV2 to TRBJ1-5; tentatively, D is TRBD1 (5 bases). Sequencing was done on a sample of peripheral blood. This TCR was sampled from a woman between 50 and 59 years old with acute or convalescent COVID-19. The CDR3 region is CASRRQSNQPQHF. The CDR3 DNA is TGTGCCAGCAGGAGACAGAGCAATCAGCCCCAGCATTTT.